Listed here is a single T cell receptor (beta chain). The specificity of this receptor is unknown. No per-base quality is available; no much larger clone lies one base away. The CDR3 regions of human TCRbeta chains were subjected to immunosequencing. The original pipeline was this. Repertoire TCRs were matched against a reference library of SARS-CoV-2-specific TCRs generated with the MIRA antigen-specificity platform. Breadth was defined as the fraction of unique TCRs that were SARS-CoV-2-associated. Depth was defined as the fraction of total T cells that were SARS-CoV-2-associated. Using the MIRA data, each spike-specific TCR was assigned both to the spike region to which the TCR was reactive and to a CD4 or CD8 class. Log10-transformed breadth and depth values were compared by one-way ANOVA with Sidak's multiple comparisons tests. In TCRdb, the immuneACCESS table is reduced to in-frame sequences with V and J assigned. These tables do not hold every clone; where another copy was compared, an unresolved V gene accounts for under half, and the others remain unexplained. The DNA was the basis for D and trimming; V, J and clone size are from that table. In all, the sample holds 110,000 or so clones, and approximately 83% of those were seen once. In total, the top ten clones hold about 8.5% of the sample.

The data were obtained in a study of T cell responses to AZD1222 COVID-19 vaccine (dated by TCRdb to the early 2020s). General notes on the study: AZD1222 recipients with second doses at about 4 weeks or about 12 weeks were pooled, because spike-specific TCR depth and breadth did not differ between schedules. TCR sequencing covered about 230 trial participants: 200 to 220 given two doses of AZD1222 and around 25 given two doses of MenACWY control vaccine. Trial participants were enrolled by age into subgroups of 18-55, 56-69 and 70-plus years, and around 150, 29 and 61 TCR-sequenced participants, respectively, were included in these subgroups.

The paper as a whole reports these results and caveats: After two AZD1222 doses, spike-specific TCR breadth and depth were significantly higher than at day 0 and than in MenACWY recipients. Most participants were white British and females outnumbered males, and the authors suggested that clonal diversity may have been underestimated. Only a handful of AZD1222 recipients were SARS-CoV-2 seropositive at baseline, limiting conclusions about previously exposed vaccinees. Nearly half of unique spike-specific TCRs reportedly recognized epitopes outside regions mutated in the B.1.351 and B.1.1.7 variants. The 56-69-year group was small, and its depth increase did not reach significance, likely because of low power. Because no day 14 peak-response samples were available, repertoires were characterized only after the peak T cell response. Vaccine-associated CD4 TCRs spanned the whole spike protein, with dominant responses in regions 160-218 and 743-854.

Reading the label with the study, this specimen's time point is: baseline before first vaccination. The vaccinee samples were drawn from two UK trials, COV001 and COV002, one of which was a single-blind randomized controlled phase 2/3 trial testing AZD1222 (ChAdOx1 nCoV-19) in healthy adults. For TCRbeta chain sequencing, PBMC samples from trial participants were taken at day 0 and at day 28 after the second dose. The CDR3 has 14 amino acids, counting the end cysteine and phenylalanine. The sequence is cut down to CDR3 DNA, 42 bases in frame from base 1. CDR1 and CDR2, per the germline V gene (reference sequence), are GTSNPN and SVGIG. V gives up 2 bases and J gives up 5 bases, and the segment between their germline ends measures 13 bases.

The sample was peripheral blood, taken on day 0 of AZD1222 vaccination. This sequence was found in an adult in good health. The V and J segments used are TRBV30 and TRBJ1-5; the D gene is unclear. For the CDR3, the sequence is CAWSKRVTDQPQHF. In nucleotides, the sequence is TGTGCCTGGAGTAAACGTGTCACTGATCAGCCCCAGCATTTT.